This is a list of T cell receptor beta chains from one sample in a study of T cell responses to AZD1222 COVID-19 vaccine. The assay was immunoSEQ multiplex PCR, and TCRdb's table has in-frame clones only and misses some. The sample lists about 68,000 clones; approximately 80% were seen once. The sequencing used peripheral blood, collected on day 0 of AZD1222 vaccination. The origin of the receptors is an adult in good health. CDR3s include the opening cysteine and the closing phenylalanine or tryptophan. D genes are given only for firm matches. Expanded clones are given a class, and other clones once, few, many or no size at all.

TRBJ1-5	TRBV2	TRBD1	few	CASSPTGGSNQPQHF	TGTGCCAGCAGCCCGACAGGGGGCAGCAATCAGCCCCAGCATTTT
TRBJ1-4	TRBV7-9	.	.	CAGEGGNEKLFF	TGTGCCGGAGAAGGGGGGAATGAAAAACTGTTTTTT
TRBJ1-6	TRBV6-5	.	.	CASTWDSNSPLHF	TGTGCCAGCACCTGGGACTCCAATTCACCCCTCCACTTT
TRBJ2-6	TRBV30	.	.	CAWSRLSGANVLTF	TGTGCCTGGAGTCGTCTCTCTGGGGCCAACGTCCTGACTTTC
TRBJ1-2	TRBV12-3/TRBV12-4	.	.	CASSFTNYGYTF	TGTGCCAGCAGTTTTACTAACTATGGCTACACCTTC
TRBJ1-2	TRBV10-2	.	once	CASSDKQRYYNYGYTF	TGCGCCAGCAGTGATAAACAGCGGTATTATAACTATGGCTACACCTTC
TRBJ1-3	TRBV9	.	.	CASSVDTAGNTIYF	TGTGCCAGCAGCGTAGACACGGCGGGAAACACCATATATTTT
TRBJ1-3	TRBV19	TRBD1	.	CASSILPGGYGNTIYF	TGTGCCAGTAGTATCCTCCCAGGGGGATATGGAAACACCATATATTTT
TRBJ1-2	TRBV5-4	.	.	CASSFGESYGYTF	TGTGCCAGCAGCTTCGGGGAGAGCTATGGCTACACCTTC
TRBJ1-1	TRBV9	.	few	CASNVGVAGRGDTEAFF	TGTGCCAGCAACGTTGGTGTGGCAGGGAGAGGGGACACTGAAGCTTTCTTT
TRBJ2-7	TRBV11-2	.	.	CASSLDEWEQYF	TGTGCCAGCAGCTTAGATGAGTGGGAGCAGTACTTC
TRBJ2-5	TRBV7-3	TRBD1	.	CASSQGQGETQYF	TGTGCCAGCAGCCAGGGACAGGGGGAGACCCAGTACTTC
TRBJ1-3	TRBV9	.	few	CASSVQGSSGNTIYF	TGTGCCAGCAGCGTACAGGGGAGCTCTGGAAACACCATATATTTT
TRBJ1-1	TRBV5-4	.	.	CASRPRSGSNTEAFF	TGTGCCAGCCGACCCCGGTCTGGGTCGAACACTGAAGCTTTCTTT
TRBJ1-1	TRBV5-6	.	.	CASSLGQLRNTEAFF	TGTGCCAGCAGCCTGGGACAACTAAGGAACACTGAAGCTTTCTTT
TRBJ1-2	TRBV18	.	.	CASSPQGTYGYTF	TGTGCCAGCTCACCACAGGGGACCTATGGCTACACCTTC
TRBJ2-1	TRBV5-1	.	.	CASSLAGFNNEQFF	TGCGCCAGCAGCTTGGCAGGGTTCAACAATGAGCAGTTCTTC
TRBJ2-5	TRBV12-3/TRBV12-4	.	few	CASSGTGAQTQYF	TGTGCCAGCAGTGGCACGGGGGCCCAGACCCAGTACTTC
TRBJ2-7	TRBV11-3	TRBD1	.	CASSRTGSPMDEQYF	TGTGCCAGCAGCCGGACAGGGAGCCCTATGGACGAGCAGTACTTC
TRBJ1-1	TRBV10-3	.	once	CAISDRAQNTEAFF	TGTGCCATCAGTGATCGTGCCCAGAACACTGAAGCTTTCTTT
TRBJ1-2	TRBV3-1/TRBV3-2	TRBD1	once	CASTTGGGGYTF	TGTGCCAGCACCACAGGGGGTGGTGGCTACACCTTC
TRBJ2-7	TRBV19	TRBD2	.	CASKLAGGAYEQYF	TGTGCCAGTAAATTAGCGGGGGGCGCCTACGAGCAGTACTTC
TRBJ2-1	TRBV7-3	.	.	CASSLYGATHNEQFF	TGTGCCAGCAGCTTATACGGGGCAACGCACAATGAGCAGTTCTTC
TRBJ1-6	TRBV4-3	.	.	CASSQEGFGNSPLHF	TGCGCCAGCAGCCAAGAGGGGTTTGGGAATTCACCCCTCCACTTT
TRBJ2-7	TRBV6-2/TRBV6-3	.	.	CASSYSTGAEQYF	TGTGCCAGCAGTTACTCGACTGGGGCCGAGCAGTACTTC
TRBJ2-5	TRBV5-3	.	.	CARSTSGKGISETQYF	TGTGCCAGAAGCACGAGTGGTAAGGGGATTAGTGAGACCCAGTACTTC